The 6 T cell receptor beta chains listed next were all sequenced from one sample in a study of blood T cell repertoires in COVID-19. Using immunoSEQ multiplex PCR, the repertoire was profiled, and TCRdb retains in-frame clones only, with some absent. This sample carries 150,000 to 190,000 clones, 80% to 90% of them seen once, and the ten largest clones take 2.4%. The sequenced material came from peripheral blood. Source of these receptors: a woman in her seventies with acute or convalescent COVID-19.

This clone has only one observation. The rearrangement links TRBV7-6 to TRBJ1-6, with a weak D call TRBD1 (5 bases). The ends were cut back, 1 base at V and 0 bases at J, with 13 bases in the middle. The CDR3 runs to 18 residues. Germline values: CDR1 SGHVS, CDR2 FNYEAQ. As DNA, the CDR3 is TGTGCCAGCAGCTTAGAAGGACACCTAAGCTCCTATAATTCACCCCTCCACTTT. Protein product: CASSLEGHLSSYNSPLHF. The full variable domain, rest sourced from reference TRBV7-6 and TRBJ1-6, is GAGVSQSPRYKVTKRGQDVALRCDPISGHVSLYWYRQALGQGPEFLTYFNYEAQQDKSGLPNDRFSAERPEGSISTLTIQRTEQRDSAMYRCASSLEGHLSSYNSPLHFGNGTRLTVT.

This clone has just one count. The chain employs TRBV10-2 and TRBJ2-7; 10 nucleotides agree with TRBD2. The CDR3 runs 17 residues. V lost 2 bases and J lost 0; bases outside the gene matches: 7. CDR1 and CDR2 (germline): WSHSY, SAAADI. As DNA, the CDR3 is TGCGCCAGCAGTGAGCCCCGGACTAGCGGTTTCTCCTACGAGCAGTACTTC. Protein: CASSEPRTSGFSYEQYF.

This clone has only a few counts. This chain uses TRBV7-9 with TRBJ1-2, with a weak D call TRBD1 (6 bases). V was trimmed by 2 bases and J by 0 bases, leaving 13 bases between them. CDR3 length: 16 residues. CDR1 is SEHNR, CDR2 FQNEAQ, per germline (reference sequence). The CDR3 DNA sequence: TGTGCCAGCAGCTTATGGGCTCCAGGGGCTAACTATGGCTACACCTTC. It encodes CASSLWAPGANYGYTF.

The chain joins TRBV11-2 to TRBJ1-6, with D possibly being TRBD1 (6 bases). V dropped 3 bases and J dropped 9 bases, with 15 bases sitting between them. The CDR3 is 15 residues long. Germline CDR1 reads SGHAT; CDR2 reads FQNNGV. DNA for the CDR3: TGTGCCAGCAGCTTGGGCAGGGGTCCGTTTTCACCCCTCCACTTT. Translation: CASSLGRGPFSPLHF.

The chain couples TRBV7-8 to TRBJ1-5; 7 nucleotides line up with TRBD1. Looked up from germline, CDR1 is SGHVS and CDR2 is FQNEAQ. V lost 4 bases to trimming and J lost 4 bases; unmatched junction nucleotides: 16. The CDR3 has 18 amino acids. The chain's CDR3 is CASSSRQGSGQGNQPQHF. Written as DNA, the CDR3 is TGTGCCAGCAGCTCACGACAGGGATCAGGTCAAGGTAATCAGCCCCAGCATTTT.

The rearrangement uses TRBV5-6 and TRBJ1-2, with TRBD1 matching over 7 bases. The CDR3 loop spans 15 amino acids. V lost 0 bases and J lost 3; bases outside the gene matches: 5. Germline V lookup: CDR1 SGHDT, CDR2 YYEEEE. CDR3 sequence reads: CASSLEGTAYYGYTF. DNA for the CDR3: TGTGCCAGCAGCTTGGAGGGGACAGCCTACTATGGCTACACCTTC. Using reference TRBV5-6 and TRBJ1-2 for the parts outside the CDR3, the full variable domain is DAGVTQSPTHLIKTRGQQVTLRCSPKSGHDTVSWYQQALGQGPQFIFQYYEEEERQRGNFPDRFSGHQFPNYSSELNVNALLLGDSALYLCASSLEGTAYYGYTFGSGTRLTVV.